The subject of this entry is one TCR beta chain. This sample was taken from a study of blood T cell repertoires in COVID-19. Overall study: From the United States, Italy and Spain came samples of acute and convalescent COVID-19. The analysed material was cDNA or gDNA that came from T cells, B-cell-depleted T cells, or PBMCs.

Authors' processing steps: By means of reference gene primer amplification, nucleated cell counts were estimated. TCRdb's copy holds only in-frame clones and misses some; the assay was immunoSEQ multiplex PCR. Clone size and V and J calls were adopted from that table, with D and trimming inferred from the DNA. Among approximately 220,000 clones listed, about 83% were seen once. The CDR3 covers 13 residues. Trimming removed 3 bases from V and 6 bases from J, with 11 bases in between. The germline V gene encodes CDR1 SGHNT and CDR2 YENEEA. The chain uses TRBV11-3 and TRBJ1-2, with D possibly being TRBD1 (5 bases). The sequenced sample consisted of peripheral blood. This sequence originates from a woman between 40 and 55 years old with active or convalescent COVID-19. In DNA, the CDR3 is TGTGCCAGCAGCTTGGAAGGGGCCAATGGCTACACCTTC. This sequence encodes CASSLEGANGYTF.